Here is one T cell receptor beta chain with its context. Its antigen is not identified. The sample comes from a study of T cell responses to AZD1222 COVID-19 vaccine. This CDR3 is 18 amino acids long. The V gene lost 2 bases and the J gene lost 4 bases, with 21 bases spanning the gap. Germline CDR1 reads SGHRS; CDR2 reads YFSETQ. Broader study findings: Most donors were white British and more were female, and clonal diversity was possibly underestimated. The breadth and depth of Spike-specific TCRs increased once two AZD1222 doses had been given. CD4 TCRs associated with vaccination spanned spike, dominating at 160-218 and 743-854.

Profiled with immunoSEQ multiplex PCR; TCRdb holds only in-frame clones, not every one. Its table lists about 140,000 clones. This sequence joins TRBV5-1 and TRBJ2-2; D may correspond to TRBD1 or TRBD2 (6 bases each). This TCR was sampled from an adult in good health. The sample consisted of peripheral blood. The CDR3 DNA reads as TGCGCCAGCAGCTTTGCCGGTTTGGGGGGCGCGAGCACCGGGGAGCTGTTTTTT. Translated: CASSFAGLGGASTGELFF.